This T cell receptor beta chain was recovered during a study of T cell repertoires in cytomegalovirus infection. Study as a whole: Both recently identified HLA-C-restricted and well-studied HLA-B-restricted CMV epitopes were used in the study.

A single record per CDR3 protein comes from TCRdb applying MiXCR to the reads. The data show 550,000 to 700,000 distinct CDR3 sequences, under 45% seen once. Only a few counts were recorded for this clonotype. Its antigen is unidentified. Material: cultured PBMCs, obtained from culture after CMV antigen stimulation. This clonotype originated in a human donor in good health (CMV status not recorded). Some clones in this sample may be carry-over from other donors' samples.

CDR3 DNA: TGCAGCGTAGGGATGAGCAATCAGCCCCAGCATTTT. Amino acid sequence: CSVGMSNQPQHF. The V gene is TRBV29-1, the J gene TRBJ1-5; D ambiguous. The CDR3 has 12 amino acids. V gave up 6 bases and J gave up 1 base, with 7 bases separating them. The V gene's germline CDR1 is SQVTM and CDR2 ANQGSEA.